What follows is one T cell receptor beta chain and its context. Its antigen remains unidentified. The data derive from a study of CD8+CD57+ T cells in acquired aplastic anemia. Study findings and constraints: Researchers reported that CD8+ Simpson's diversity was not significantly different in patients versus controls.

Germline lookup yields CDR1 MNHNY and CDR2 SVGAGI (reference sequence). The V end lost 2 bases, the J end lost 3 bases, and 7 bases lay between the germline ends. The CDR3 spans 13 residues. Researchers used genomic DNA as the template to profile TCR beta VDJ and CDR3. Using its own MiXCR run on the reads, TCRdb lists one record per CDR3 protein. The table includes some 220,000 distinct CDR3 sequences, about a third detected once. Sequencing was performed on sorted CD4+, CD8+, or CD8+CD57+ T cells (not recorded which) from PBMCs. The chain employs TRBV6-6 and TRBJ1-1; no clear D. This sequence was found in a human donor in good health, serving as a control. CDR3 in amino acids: CASSYEKYTEAFF. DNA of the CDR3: TGTGCCAGCAGTTACGAGAAATACACTGAAGCTTTCTTT.